This TCR beta chain came from a study of blood T cell repertoires in COVID-19. Study in general: T cells, B-cell-depleted T cells, or PBMCs provided the cDNA or gDNA that served as material.

Trimming took off 0 bases at V and 4 bases at J, with 13 bases between the two ends. Germline V gene data show CDR1 as SGDLS and CDR2 as YYNGEE. This CDR3 comprises 15 residues. Sequencing was performed with immunoSEQ multiplex PCR; in TCRdb, only in-frame clones are kept and a portion is missing. The sample lists about 230,000 clones, 85% occurring once. It was during active infection that Seattle patients were enrolled and then longitudinally followed. J is TRBJ1-1 and V is TRBV9; D remains ambiguous. What was sequenced was peripheral blood. This receptor was obtained from a man aged 45 to 65 with COVID-19, enrolled during active disease. In nucleotides, the CDR3 is TGTGCCAGCAGCGTAGATCTAAAACCCGGCACTGAAGCTTTCTTT. Its translation is CASSVDLKPGTEAFF. Variable domain in full (rest from reference TRBV9 and TRBJ1-1): DSGVTQTPKHLITATGQRVTLRCSPRSGDLSVYWYQQSLDQGLQFLIQYYNGEERAKGNILERFSAQQFPDLHSELNLSSLELGDSALYFCASSVDLKPGTEAFFGQGTRLTVV.